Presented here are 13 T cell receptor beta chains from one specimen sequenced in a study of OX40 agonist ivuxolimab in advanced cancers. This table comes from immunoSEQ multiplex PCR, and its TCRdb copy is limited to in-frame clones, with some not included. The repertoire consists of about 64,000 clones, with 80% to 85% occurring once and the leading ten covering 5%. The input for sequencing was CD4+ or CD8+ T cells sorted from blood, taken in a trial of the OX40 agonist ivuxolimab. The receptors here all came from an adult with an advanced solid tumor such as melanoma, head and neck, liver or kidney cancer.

CDR3 DNA sequence: TGTGCCAGCAGCTTTCGCATGAACACTGAAGCTTTCTTT. Translated: CASSFRMNTEAFF. The chain couples TRBV7-2 to TRBJ1-1; D is unclear. CDR3 length equals 13 residues. The germline CDR1 and CDR2 sequences are SGHTA and FQGNSA. Trimming took off 3 bases at V and 0 bases at J, with 5 bases between the two ends. The variable domain in full, completed from reference TRBV7-2 and TRBJ1-1, reads GAGVSQSPSNKVTEKGKDVELRCDPISGHTALYWYRQSLGQGLEFLIYFQGNSAPDKSGLPSDRFSAERTGGSVSTLTIQRTQQEDSAVYLCASSFRMNTEAFFGQGTRLTVV.

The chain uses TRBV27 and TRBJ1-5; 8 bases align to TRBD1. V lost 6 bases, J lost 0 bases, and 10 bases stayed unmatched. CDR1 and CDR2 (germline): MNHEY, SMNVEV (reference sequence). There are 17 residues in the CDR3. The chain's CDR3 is CASSTQGGRLSNQPQHF. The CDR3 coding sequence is TGTGCCAGCAGCACACAGGGGGGAAGACTTAGCAATCAGCCCCAGCATTTT.

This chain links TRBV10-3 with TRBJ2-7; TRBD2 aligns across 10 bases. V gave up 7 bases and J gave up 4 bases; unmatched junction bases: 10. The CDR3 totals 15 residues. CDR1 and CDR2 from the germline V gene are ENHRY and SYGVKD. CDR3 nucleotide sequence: TGTGCCATCATGAACCCCGGGACTAGCGAATACGAGCAGTACTTC. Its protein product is CAIMNPGTSEYEQYF.

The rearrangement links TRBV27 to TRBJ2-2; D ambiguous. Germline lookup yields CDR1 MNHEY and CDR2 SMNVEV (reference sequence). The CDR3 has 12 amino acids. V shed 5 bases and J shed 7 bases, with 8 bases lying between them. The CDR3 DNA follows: TGTGCCAGCAGTGGCGTATACGGGGAGCTGTTTTTT. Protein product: CASSGVYGELFF.

The CDR3 loop is CASSYRQGNQPQHF. The DNA of the CDR3 is TGTGCCAGCAGTTACAGGCAGGGGAATCAGCCCCAGCATTTT. The chain carries TRBV6-6 and TRBJ1-5; D is perhaps TRBD1 (6 bases). V was cut by 2 bases and J by 4 bases, with 9 bases left in between. Germline loops: CDR1 MNHNY, CDR2 SVGAGI (reference sequence). The CDR3 has 14 amino acids.

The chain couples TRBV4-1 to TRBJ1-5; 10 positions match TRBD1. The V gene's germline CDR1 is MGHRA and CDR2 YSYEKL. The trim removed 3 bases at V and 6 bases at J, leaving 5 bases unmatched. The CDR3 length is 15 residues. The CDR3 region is CASSHGRTGGQPQHF. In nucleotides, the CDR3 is TGCGCCAGCAGCCATGGCCGGACAGGGGGTCAGCCCCAGCATTTT.

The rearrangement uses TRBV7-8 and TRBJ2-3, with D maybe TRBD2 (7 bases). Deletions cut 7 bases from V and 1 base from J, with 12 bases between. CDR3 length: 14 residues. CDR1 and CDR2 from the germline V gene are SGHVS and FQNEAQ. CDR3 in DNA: TGTGCCAGCAACGGGGGGCCGGGCACAGATACGCAGTATTTT. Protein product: CASNGGPGTDTQYF.

CDR3 coding DNA: TGTGCCAGCAGCAAAGACTTGGACAGGACTATGAACACTGAAGCTTTCTTT. It specifies CASSKDLDRTMNTEAFF. This rearrangement joins TRBV11-3 to TRBJ1-1; 7 positions match TRBD1. The CDR3 consists of 17 residues. Germline V gene data show CDR1 as SGHNT and CDR2 as YENEEA. V was pared by 5 bases and J by 0 bases, with 12 bases of the junction left unmatched.

For the CDR3, the DNA is TGTGCCAGCGGTAGGACGGGCACAGATACGCAGTATTTT. It encodes CASGRTGTDTQYF. The genes are TRBV2 and TRBJ2-3; no clear D. The ends were cut back, 8 bases at V and 1 base at J, with 10 bases in the middle. Per germline, CDR1 SNHLY and CDR2 FYNNEI. The CDR3 is made up of 13 amino acids. Full variable domain (outside the CDR3, taken from reference TRBV2 and TRBJ2-3): EPEVTQTPSHQVTQMGQEVILRCVPISNHLYFYWYRQILGQKVEFLVSFYNNEISEKSEIFDDQFSVERPDGSNFTLKIRSTKLEDSAMYFCASGRTGTDTQYFGPGTRLTVL.

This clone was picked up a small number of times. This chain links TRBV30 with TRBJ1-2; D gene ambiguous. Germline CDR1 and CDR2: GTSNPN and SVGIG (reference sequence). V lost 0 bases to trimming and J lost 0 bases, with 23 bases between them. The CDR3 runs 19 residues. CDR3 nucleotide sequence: TGTGCCTGGAGTGTACTTTTTATGAGAAAGGGCACAGCTAACTATGGCTACACCTTC. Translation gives CAWSVLFMRKGTANYGYTF.

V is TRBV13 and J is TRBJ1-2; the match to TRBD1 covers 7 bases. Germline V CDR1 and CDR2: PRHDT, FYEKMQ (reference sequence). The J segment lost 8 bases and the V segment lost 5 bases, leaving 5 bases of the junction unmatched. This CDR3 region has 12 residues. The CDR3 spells CASSQNRGGYTF. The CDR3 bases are TGTGCCAGCAGCCAGAACAGGGGCGGCTACACCTTC.

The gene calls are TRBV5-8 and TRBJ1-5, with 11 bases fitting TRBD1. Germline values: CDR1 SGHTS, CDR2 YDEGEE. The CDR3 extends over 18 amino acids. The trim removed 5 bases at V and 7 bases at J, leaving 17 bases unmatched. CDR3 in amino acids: CASRTDRGQLEIGQPQHF. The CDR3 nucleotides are TGTGCCAGCAGAACGGACAGGGGGCAGCTTGAGATAGGGCAGCCCCAGCATTTT.

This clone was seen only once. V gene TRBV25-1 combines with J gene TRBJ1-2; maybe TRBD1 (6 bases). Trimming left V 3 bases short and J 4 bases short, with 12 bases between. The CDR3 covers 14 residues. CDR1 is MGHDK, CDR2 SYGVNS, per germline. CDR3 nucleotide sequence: TGTGCCAGCAGTGAGGGGGGCCGAATCTATGGCTACACCTTC. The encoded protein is CASSEGGRIYGYTF.